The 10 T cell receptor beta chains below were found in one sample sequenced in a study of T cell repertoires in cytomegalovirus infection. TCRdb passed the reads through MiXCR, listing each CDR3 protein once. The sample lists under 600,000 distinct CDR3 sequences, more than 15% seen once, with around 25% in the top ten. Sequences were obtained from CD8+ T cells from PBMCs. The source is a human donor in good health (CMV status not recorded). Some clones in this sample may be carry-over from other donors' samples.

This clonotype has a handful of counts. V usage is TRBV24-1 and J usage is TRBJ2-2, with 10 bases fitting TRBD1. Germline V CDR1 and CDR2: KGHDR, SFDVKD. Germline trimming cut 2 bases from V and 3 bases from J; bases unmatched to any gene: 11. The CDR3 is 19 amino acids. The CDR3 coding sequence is TGTGCCACCAGTGATTCGGGGACAGGGGACAAATGGGACACCGGGGAGCTGTTTTTT. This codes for CATSDSGTGDKWDTGELFF.

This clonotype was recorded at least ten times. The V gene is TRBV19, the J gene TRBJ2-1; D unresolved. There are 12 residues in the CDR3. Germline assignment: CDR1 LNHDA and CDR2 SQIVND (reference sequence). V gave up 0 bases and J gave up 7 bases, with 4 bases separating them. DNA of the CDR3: TGTGCCAGTAGTATAGAAAAAAATGAGCAGTTCTTC. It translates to CASSIEKNEQFF.

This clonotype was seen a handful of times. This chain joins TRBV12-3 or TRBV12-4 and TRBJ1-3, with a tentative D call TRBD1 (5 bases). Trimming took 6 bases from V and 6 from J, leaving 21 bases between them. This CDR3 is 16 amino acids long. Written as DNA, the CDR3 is TGTGCCAGCAGAAGCCCTGGGGGTACCGGGTTAAACACCATATATTTT. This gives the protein CASRSPGGTGLNTIYF.

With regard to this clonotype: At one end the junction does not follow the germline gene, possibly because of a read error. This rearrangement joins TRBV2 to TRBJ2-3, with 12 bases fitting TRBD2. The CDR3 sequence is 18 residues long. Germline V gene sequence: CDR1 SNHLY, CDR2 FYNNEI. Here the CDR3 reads CASSSGLAGVFTADMQYF. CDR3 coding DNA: TGTGCCAGCAGTTCGGGACTAGCGGGTGTTTTTACTGCAGATATGCAGTATTTT.

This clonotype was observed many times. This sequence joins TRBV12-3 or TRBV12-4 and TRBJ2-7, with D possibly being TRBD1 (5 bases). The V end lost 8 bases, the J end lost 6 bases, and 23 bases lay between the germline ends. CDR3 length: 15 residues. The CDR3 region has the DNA TGTGCCAGCGGGCCCAGGACACCCGCAAGGGGCGAGCAGTACTTC. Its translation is CASGPRTPARGEQYF.

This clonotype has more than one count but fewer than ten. CDR3 sequence (DNA): TGTGCCAGCAGTTTGACAGGTCAAGCTAACTATGGCTACACCTTC. This codes for CASSLTGQANYGYTF. The V and J genes are TRBV27 and TRBJ1-2, with D perhaps matching TRBD1 (6 bases). Trimming shortened V by 3 bases and J by 0 bases, and 11 bases separated the two germline ends. The CDR3 spans 15 residues. CDR1 MNHEY and CDR2 SMNVEV come from the germline V gene (reference sequence).

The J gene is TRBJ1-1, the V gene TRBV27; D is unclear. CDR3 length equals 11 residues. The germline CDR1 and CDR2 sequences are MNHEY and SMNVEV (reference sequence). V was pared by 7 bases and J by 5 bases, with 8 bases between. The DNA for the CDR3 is TGTGCCAGCATAGGTAGAACTGAAGCTTTCTTT. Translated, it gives CASIGRTEAFF.

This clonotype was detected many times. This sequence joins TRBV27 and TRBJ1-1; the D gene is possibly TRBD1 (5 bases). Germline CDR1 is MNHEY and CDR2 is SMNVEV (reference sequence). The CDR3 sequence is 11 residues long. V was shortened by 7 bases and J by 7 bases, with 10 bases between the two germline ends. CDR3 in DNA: TGTGCCAGCAAGCAGGGTTTTGAAGCTTTCTTT. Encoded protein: CASKQGFEAFF.

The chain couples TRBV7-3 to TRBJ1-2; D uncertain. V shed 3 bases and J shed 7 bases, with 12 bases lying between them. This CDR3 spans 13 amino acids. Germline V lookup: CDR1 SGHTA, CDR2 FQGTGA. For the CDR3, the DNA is TGTGCCAGCAGCTTTGGCAGCTCTACTGGCTACACCTTC. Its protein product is CASSFGSSTGYTF.

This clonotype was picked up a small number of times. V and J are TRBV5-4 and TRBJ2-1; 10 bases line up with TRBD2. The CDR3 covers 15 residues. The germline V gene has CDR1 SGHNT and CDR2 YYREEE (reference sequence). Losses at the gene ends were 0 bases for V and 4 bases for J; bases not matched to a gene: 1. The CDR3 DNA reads TGTGCCAGCAGCTTGGAGCGGGAGGGGTACAATGAGCAGTTCTTC. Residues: CASSLEREGYNEQFF. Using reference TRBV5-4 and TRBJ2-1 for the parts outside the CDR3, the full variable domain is ETGVTQSPTHLIKTRGQQVTLRCSSQSGHNTVSWYQQALGQGPQFIFQYYREEENGRGNFPPRFSGLQFPNYSSELNVNALELDDSALYLCASSLEREGYNEQFFGPGTRLTVL.